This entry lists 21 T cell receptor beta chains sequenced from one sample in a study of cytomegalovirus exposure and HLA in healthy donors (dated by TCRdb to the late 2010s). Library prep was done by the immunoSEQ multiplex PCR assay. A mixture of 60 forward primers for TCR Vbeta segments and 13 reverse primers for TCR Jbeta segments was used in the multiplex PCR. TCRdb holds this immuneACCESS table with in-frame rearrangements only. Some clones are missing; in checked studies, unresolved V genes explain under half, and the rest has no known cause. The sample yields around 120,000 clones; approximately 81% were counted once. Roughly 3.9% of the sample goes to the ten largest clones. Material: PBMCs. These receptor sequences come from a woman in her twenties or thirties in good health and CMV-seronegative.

This CDR3 reads CASRVLAGLSYNEQFF. CDR3 nucleotides: TGTGCCAGTAGGGTCCTAGCGGGACTTTCCTACAATGAGCAGTTCTTC. The chain combines TRBV19 with TRBJ2-1, with TRBD2 matching 9 bases. The CDR3 runs to 16 residues. The junction had 7 bases not matched to a gene; V was cut back by 6 bases and J by 1 base. The germline CDR1 and CDR2 sequences are LNHDA and SQIVND (reference sequence).

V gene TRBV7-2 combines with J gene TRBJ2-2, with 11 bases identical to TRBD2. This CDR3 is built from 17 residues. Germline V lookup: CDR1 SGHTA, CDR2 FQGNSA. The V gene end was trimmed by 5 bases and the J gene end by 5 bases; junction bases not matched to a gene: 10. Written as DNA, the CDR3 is TGTGCCAGCAGCCCTGGTAGCGGGAGGGAGGGGACCGGGGAGCTGTTTTTT. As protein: CASSPGSGREGTGELFF.

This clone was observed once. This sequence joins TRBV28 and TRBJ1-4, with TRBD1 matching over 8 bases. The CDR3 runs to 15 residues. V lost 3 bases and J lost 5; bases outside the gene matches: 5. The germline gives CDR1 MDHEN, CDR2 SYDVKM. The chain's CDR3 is CASSFRTGRNEKLFF. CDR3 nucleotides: TGTGCCAGCAGTTTCCGGACAGGGCGCAATGAAAAACTGTTTTTT.

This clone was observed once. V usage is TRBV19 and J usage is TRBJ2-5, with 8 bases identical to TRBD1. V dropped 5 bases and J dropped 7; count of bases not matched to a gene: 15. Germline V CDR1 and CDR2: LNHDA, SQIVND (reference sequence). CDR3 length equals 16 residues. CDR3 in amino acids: CASSDPTGAAMGTQYF. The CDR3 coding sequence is TGTGCCAGTAGTGACCCGACAGGGGCCGCGATGGGGACCCAGTACTTC.

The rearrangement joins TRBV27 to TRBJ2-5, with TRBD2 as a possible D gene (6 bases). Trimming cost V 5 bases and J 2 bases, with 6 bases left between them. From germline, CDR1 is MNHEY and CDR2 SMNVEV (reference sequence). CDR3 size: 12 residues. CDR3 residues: CASSAGQETQYF. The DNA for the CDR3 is TGTGCCAGCAGTGCGGGGCAAGAGACCCAGTACTTC.

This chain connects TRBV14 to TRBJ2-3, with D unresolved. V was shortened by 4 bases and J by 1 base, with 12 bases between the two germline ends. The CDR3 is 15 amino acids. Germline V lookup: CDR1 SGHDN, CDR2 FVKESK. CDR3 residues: CASSPNHPRTDTQYF. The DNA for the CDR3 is TGTGCCAGCAGCCCTAACCATCCCCGCACAGATACGCAGTATTTT.

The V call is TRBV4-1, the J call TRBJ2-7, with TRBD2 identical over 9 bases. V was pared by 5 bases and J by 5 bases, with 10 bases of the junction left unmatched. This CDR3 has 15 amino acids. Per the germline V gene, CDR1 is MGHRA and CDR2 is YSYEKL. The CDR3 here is CASSARQASGNEQYF. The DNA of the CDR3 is TGCGCCAGCAGCGCACGGCAGGCTAGCGGGAACGAGCAGTACTTC.

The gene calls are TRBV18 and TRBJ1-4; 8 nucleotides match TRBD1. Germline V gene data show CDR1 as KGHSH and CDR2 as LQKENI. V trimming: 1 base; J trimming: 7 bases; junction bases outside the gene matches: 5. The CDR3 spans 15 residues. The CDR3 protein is CASSPRPGGGEKLFF. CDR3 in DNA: TGTGCCAGCTCACCACGGCCAGGGGGCGGTGAAAAACTGTTTTTT.

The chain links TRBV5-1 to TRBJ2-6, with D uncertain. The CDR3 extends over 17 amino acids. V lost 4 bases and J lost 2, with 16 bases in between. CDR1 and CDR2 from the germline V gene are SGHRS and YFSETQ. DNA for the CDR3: TGCGCCAGCAGCCTCCCTACTCTCTCGACTGGGGCCAACGTCCTGACTTTC. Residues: CASSLPTLSTGANVLTF.

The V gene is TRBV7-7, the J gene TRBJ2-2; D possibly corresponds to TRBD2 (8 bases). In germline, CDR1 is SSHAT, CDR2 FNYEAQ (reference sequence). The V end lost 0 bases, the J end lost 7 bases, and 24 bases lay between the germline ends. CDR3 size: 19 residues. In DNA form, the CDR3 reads TGTGCCAGCAGCTTAGCCCCAGGGGGAAGCGGGAGAATACACGGGGAGCTGTTTTTT. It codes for CASSLAPGGSGRIHGELFF.

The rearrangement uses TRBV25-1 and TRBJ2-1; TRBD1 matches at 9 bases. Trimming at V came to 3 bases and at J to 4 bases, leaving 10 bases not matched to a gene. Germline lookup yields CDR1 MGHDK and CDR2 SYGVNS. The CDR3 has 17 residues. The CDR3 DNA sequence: TGTGCCAGCAGTGATAATTCGGGGGACAGGGCATACAATGAGCAGTTCTTC. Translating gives CASSDNSGDRAYNEQFF.

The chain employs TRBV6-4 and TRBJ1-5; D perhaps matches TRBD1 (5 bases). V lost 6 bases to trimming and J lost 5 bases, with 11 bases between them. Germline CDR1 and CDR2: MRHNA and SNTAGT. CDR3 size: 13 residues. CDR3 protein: CASREEGHQPQHF. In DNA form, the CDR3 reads TGTGCCAGCAGGGAGGAGGGGCATCAGCCCCAGCATTTT.

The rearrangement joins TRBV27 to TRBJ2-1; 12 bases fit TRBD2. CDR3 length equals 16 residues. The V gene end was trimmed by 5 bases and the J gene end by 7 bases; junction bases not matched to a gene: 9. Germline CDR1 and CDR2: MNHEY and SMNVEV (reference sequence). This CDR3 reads CASSSLTSGSGNEQFF. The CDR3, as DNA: TGTGCCAGCAGTAGCTTGACTAGCGGGAGTGGGAATGAGCAGTTCTTC.

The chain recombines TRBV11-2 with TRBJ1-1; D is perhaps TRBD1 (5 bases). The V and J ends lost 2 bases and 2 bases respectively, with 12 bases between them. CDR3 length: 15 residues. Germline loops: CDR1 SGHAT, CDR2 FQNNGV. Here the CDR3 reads CASSLRGFINTEAFF. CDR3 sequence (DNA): TGTGCCAGCAGCTTACGGGGGTTTATAAACACTGAAGCTTTCTTT.

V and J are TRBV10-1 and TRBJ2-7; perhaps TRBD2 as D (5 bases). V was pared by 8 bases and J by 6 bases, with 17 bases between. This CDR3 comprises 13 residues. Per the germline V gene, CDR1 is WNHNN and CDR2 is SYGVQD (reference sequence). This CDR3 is CASAPTGSAEQYF. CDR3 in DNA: TGCGCCAGCGCGCCTACGGGATCGGCCGAGCAGTACTTC.

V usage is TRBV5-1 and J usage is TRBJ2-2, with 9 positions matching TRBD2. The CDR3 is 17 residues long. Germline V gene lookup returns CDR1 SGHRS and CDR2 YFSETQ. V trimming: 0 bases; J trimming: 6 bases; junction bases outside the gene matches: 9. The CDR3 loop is CASSLGLAGSRPGELFF. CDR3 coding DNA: TGCGCCAGCAGCTTGGGTCTAGCGGGGTCAAGGCCCGGGGAGCTGTTTTTT.

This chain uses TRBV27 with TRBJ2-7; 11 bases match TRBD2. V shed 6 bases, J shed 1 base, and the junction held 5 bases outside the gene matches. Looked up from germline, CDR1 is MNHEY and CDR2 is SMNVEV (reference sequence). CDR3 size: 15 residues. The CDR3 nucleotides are TGTGCCAGCAGAAACCGACTAGCGGGATCCTACGAGCAGTACTTC. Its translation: CASRNRLAGSYEQYF.

The CDR3 here is CASSWGLGGGRDTGELFF. DNA of the CDR3: TGTGCCAGCAGCTGGGGTTTGGGGGGAGGACGGGACACCGGGGAGCTGTTTTTT. The V call is TRBV5-5, the J call TRBJ2-2; D is perhaps TRBD2 (6 bases). The CDR3 runs to 18 residues. Germline loops: CDR1 SGHKS, CDR2 YYEKEE (reference sequence). V was trimmed by 3 bases and J by 3 bases, leaving 21 bases between them.

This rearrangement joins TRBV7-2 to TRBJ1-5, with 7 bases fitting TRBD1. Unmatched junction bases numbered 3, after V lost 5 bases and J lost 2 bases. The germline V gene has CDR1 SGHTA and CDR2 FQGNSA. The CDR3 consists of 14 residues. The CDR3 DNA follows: TGTGCCAGCAGCGACAGGGTGGGCAATCAGCCCCAGCATTTT. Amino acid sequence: CASSDRVGNQPQHF.

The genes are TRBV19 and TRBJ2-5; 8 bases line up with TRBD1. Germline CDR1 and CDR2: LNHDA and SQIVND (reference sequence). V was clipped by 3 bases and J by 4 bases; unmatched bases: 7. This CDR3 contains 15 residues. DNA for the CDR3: TGTGCCAGTAGTATTGGGCAGGGGGCGGGAGAGACCCAGTACTTC. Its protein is CASSIGQGAGETQYF.

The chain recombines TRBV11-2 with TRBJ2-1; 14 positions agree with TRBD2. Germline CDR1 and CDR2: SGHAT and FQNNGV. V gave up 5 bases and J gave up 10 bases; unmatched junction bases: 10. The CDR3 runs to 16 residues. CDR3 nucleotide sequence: TGTGCCAGCAGCGAACGGGGACTAGCGGGAGTAGAGGAGCAGTTCTTC. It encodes CASSERGLAGVEEQFF.